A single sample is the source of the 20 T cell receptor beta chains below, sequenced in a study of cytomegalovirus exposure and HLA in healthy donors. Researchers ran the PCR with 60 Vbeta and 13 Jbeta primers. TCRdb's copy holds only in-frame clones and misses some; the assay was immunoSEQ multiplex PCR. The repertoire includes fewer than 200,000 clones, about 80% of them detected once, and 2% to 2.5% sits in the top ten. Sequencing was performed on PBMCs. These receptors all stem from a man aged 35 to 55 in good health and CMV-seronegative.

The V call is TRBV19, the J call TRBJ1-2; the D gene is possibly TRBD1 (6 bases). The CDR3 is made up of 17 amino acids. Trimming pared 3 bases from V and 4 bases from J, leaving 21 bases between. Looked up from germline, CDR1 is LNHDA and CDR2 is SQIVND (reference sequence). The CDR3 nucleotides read TGTGCCAGTAGTATGTTGGACAGAGCAATTTCCGCCTATGGCTACACCTTC. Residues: CASSMLDRAISAYGYTF.

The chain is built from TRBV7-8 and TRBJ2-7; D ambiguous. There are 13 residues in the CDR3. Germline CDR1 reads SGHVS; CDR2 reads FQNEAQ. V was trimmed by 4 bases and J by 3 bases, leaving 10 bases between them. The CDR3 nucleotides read TGTGCCAGCAGCTCGCTCCCGGGCTACGAGCAGTACTTC. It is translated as CASSSLPGYEQYF.

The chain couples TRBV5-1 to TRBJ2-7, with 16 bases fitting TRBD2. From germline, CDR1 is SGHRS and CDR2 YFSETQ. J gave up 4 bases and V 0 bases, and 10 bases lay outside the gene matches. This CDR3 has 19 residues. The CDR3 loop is CASSLEAGTSGRAVYEQYF. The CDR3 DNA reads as TGCGCCAGCAGCTTGGAGGCCGGGACTAGCGGGAGGGCCGTGTACGAGCAGTACTTC.

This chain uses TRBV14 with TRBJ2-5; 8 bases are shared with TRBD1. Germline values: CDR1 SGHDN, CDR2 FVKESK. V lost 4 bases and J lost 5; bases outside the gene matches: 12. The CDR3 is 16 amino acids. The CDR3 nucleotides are TGTGCCAGCAGCCGACGACAGGGGCCCTATTTCGAGACCCAGTACTTC. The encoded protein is CASSRRQGPYFETQYF. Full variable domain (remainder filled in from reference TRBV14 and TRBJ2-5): EAGVTQFPSHSVIEKGQTVTLRCDPISGHDNLYWYRRVMGKEIKFLLHFVKESKQDESGMPNNRFLAERTGGTYSTLKVQPAELEDSGVYFCASSRRQGPYFETQYFGPGTRLLVL.

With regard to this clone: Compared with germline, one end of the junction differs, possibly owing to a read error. CDR3 loop: CASSPTGGNTIYF. The CDR3 DNA is TGTGCTAGCAGCCCAACAGGGGGAAACACCATATATTTT. The chain is built from TRBV7-7 and TRBJ1-3, with TRBD1 as a possible D gene (6 bases). Germline CDR1 SSHAT, CDR2 FNYEAQ (reference sequence). The CDR3 is made up of 13 amino acids.

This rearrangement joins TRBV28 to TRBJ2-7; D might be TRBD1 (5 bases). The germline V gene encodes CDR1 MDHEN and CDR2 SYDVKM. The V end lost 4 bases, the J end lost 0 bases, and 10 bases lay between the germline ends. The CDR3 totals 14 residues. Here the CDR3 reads CASSSDTGSYEQYF. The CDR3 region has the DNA TGTGCCAGCAGTTCCGACACAGGCTCCTACGAGCAGTACTTC.

The CDR3 reads CASSLGLAEAEQFF. The CDR3 nucleotides read TGTGCCAGCAGCTTAGGACTAGCGGAGGCTGAGCAGTTCTTC. The chain carries TRBV7-6 and TRBJ2-1; TRBD2 agrees at 9 bases. V lost 1 base and J lost 9; bases outside the gene matches: 4. The CDR3 has 14 amino acids. Germline V gene data show CDR1 as SGHVS and CDR2 as FNYEAQ.

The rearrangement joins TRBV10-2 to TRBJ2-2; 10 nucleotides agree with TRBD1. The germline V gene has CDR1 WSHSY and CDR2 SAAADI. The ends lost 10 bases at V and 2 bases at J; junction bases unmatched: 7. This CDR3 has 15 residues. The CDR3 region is CATDRDRGNTGELFF. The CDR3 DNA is TGCGCCACCGACCGGGACAGGGGTAACACCGGGGAGCTGTTTTTT.

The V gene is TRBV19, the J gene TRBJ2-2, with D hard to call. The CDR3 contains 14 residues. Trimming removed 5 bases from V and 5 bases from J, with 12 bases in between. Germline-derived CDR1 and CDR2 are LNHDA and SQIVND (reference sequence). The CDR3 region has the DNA TGTGCCAGTAGTTCCCCCGCGGAAACCGGGGAGCTGTTTTTT. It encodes CASSSPAETGELFF.

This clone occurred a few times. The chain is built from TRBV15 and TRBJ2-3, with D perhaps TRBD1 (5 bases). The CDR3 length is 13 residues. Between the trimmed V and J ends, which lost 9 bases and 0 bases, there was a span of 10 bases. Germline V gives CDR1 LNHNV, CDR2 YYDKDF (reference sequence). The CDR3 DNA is TGTGCCACACAGGACGGAAGCACAGATACGCAGTATTTT. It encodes CATQDGSTDTQYF.

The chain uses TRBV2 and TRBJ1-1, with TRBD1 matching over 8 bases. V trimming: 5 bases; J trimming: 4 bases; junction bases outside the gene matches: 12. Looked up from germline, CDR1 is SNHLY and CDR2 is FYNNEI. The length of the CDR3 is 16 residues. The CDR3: CASSRDRTGRGTEAFF. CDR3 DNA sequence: TGTGCCAGCAGTAGAGATCGGACAGGGAGAGGCACTGAAGCTTTCTTT.

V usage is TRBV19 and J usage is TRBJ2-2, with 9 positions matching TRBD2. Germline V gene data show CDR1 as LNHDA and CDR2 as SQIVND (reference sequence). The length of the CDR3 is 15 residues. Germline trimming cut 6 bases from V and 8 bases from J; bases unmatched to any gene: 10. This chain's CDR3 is CASRSTSGYLGELFF. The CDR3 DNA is TGTGCCAGTAGGTCAACTAGCGGGTATTTAGGGGAGCTGTTTTTT.

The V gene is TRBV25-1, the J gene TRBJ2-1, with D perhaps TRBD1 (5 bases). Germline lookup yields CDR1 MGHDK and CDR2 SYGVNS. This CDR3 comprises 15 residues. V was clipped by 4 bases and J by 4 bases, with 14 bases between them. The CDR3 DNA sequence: TGTGCCAGCAGTGTGGCAGGGCTTAGGTACAATGAGCAGTTCTTC. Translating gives CASSVAGLRYNEQFF.

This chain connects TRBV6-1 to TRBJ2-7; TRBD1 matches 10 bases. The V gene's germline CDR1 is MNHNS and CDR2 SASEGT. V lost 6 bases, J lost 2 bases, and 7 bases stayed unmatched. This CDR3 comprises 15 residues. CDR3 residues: CASSIDRGLAYEQYF. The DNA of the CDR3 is TGTGCCAGCAGCATCGACAGGGGGCTGGCCTACGAGCAGTACTTC.

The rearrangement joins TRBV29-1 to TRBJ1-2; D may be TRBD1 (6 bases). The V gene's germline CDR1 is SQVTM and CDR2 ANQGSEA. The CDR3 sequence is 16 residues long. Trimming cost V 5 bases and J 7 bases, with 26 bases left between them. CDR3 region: CSVSGHINSYLGGYTF. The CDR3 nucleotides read TGCAGCGTTTCGGGACATATAAACAGCTATCTTGGTGGCTACACCTTC.

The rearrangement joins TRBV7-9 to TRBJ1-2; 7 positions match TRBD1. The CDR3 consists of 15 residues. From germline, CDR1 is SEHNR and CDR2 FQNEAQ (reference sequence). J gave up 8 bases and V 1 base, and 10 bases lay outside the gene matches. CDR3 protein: CASSLEFRGSEGYTF. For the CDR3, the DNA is TGTGCCAGCAGCTTAGAATTCAGGGGGTCAGAAGGCTACACCTTC.

CDR3 region: CAISTRQFDTIYF. The CDR3 DNA follows: TGTGCCATCAGTACACGACAGTTCGACACCATATATTTT. V usage is TRBV10-3 and J usage is TRBJ1-3; maybe TRBD1 (5 bases). This CDR3 is 13 amino acids long. Germline V CDR1 and CDR2: ENHRY, SYGVKD. V shed 5 bases and J shed 8 bases, with 13 bases lying between them.

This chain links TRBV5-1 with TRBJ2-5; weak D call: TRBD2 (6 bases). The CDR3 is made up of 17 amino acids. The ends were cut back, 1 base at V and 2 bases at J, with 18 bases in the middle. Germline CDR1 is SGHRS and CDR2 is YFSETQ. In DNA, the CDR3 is TGCGCCAGCAGCTTGATGCGGGTAGCGGACTTTCAAGAGACCCAGTACTTC. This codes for CASSLMRVADFQETQYF.

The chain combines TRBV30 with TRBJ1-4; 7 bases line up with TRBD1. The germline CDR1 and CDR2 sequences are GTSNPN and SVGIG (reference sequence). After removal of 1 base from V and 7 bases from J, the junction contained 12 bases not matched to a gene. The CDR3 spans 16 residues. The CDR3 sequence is CAWSASGRGQIEKLFF. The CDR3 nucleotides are TGTGCCTGGAGTGCATCCGGGAGGGGGCAAATTGAAAAACTGTTTTTT.

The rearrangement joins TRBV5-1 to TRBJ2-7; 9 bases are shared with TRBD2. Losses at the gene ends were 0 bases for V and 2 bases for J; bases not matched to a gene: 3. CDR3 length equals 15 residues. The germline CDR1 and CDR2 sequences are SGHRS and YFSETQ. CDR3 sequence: CASSLGLAGPYEQYF. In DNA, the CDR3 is TGCGCCAGCAGCTTGGGGCTAGCGGGGCCCTACGAGCAGTACTTC.